This T cell receptor (beta chain) was sequenced in a study of T cell responses to AZD1222 COVID-19 vaccine. Findings and limits, study-wide: With two AZD1222 doses given, Spike-specific TCR breadth and depth both rose.

A note on this clone: Its antigen is still unknown.

Trimming took 8 bases from V and 9 from J; bases not matched to a gene: 13. The CDR3 totals 14 residues. Germline lookup yields CDR1 SNHLY and CDR2 FYNNEI. Repertoires were generated with immunoSEQ multiplex PCR, while TCRdb's copy carries only in-frame clones and drops some. The repertoire holds roughly 170,000 clones, 80% to 90% seen once, with approximately 0.5% in the top ten. The clonotype originates from an adult in good health. The sample here was peripheral blood, taken on day 0 of AZD1222 vaccination. This chain uses TRBV2 with TRBJ2-1; 7 positions agree with TRBD2. Here the CDR3 reads CASGRSRGWSEQFF. As DNA, the CDR3 is TGTGCCAGCGGCCGTTCGCGGGGGTGGTCTGAGCAGTTCTTC.